This T cell receptor beta chain was profiled in a study of blood T cell repertoires in COVID-19. Study details: The origin of the acute and convalescent COVID-19 samples was the United States, Italy and Spain.

This table comes from immunoSEQ multiplex PCR, and its TCRdb copy is limited to in-frame clones, with some not included. The table records about 120,000 clones, around 90% of them present only once. The CDR3 is made up of 14 amino acids. V dropped 1 base and J dropped 0 bases, with 7 bases sitting between them. Germline V gene data show CDR1 as SGHTA and CDR2 as FQGNSA. This TCR came from a woman in her sixties with COVID-19, enrolled during active disease. The rearrangement links TRBV7-2 to TRBJ2-7; D unresolved. What was sequenced was peripheral blood. The CDR3 nucleotides read TGTGCCAGCAGCTTAGTTAGCAGCTCCTACGAGCAGTACTTC. Protein sequence: CASSLVSSSYEQYF. The full variable domain, in which reference TRBV7-2 and TRBJ2-7 provide the parts outside the CDR3, is GAGVSQSPSNKVTEKGKDVELRCDPISGHTALYWYRQSLGQGLEFLIYFQGNSAPDKSGLPSDRFSAERTGGSVSTLTIQRTQQEDSAVYLCASSLVSSSYEQYFGPGTRLTVT.